Sequencing of this T cell receptor (beta chain) was carried out in a study of T cells in localized non-small cell lung cancer. This clone was seen a few times. Method: immunoSEQ multiplex PCR; TCRdb's copy keeps in-frame clones and lacks some. The repertoire holds approximately 1,600 clones, with under 35% as singletons. The trim removed 5 bases at V and 8 bases at J, leaving 11 bases unmatched. The CDR3 spans 14 residues. The germline V gene has CDR1 SQVTM and CDR2 ANQGSEA. J is TRBJ1-4 and V is TRBV29-1, with TRBD1 identical over 7 bases. Specimen: lung tumor tissue, collected before any cancer treatment. This sequence originates from a female donor of 60 years or more with stage II lung adenocarcinoma. In nucleotides, the CDR3 is TGCAGCGTTAGCGACAGGGACCCCGGGGAAAAACTGTTTTTT. Its protein product is CSVSDRDPGEKLFF.